This T cell receptor (beta chain) was identified in a study of regulatory T cells in long-lasting Graves disease. Study context: Graves' cases, newly diagnosed, had used antithyroid drugs under 3 months.

In its sample, this clonotype was seen many times. Its matching antigen is unknown. The time point was: newly diagnosed GD, antithyroid drugs for less than 3 months. RNA extracted from PBMCs served as the sequencing template. Study-level findings and limits: Examination was confined to peripheral blood, excluding thyroid tissue.

Germline V gene sequence: CDR1 SGHTA, CDR2 FQGNSA. V was pared by 5 bases and J by 2 bases, with 10 bases of the junction left unmatched. The length of the CDR3 is 17 residues. Arm-PCR of CDR3 regions with iRepertoire HTBI primers generated TCR beta libraries. Using its own MiXCR run on the multiplex PCR reads, TCRdb lists one record per CDR3 protein. The sample lists under 250,000 distinct CDR3 sequences; roughly 20% were seen once. The same specimen was also included in a second study, on T cells in Graves' hyperthyroidism and ophthalmopathy. That report notes: In making diagnoses, clinical symptoms, serum thyroxine and TRAb, thyroid ultrasound and orbital computed tomography were all used.

The specimen comprised peripheral blood mononuclear cells (PBMCs), sampled at new diagnosis, from a patient treated with antithyroid drugs. V gene TRBV7-2 combines with J gene TRBJ2-2; TRBD1 matches 8 bases. This clonotype was sampled from a woman aged 30 to 39 with Graves disease. The CDR3 DNA is TGTGCCAGCAGCCCCGATCCGGGACAGGTTAACACCGGGGAGCTGTTTTTT. This translates into CASSPDPGQVNTGELFF. Full variable domain (outside the CDR3, taken from reference TRBV7-2 and TRBJ2-2): GAGVSQSPSNKVTEKGKDVELRCDPISGHTALYWYRQSLGQGLEFLIYFQGNSAPDKSGLPSDRFSAERTGGSVSTLTIQRTQQEDSAVYLCASSPDPGQVNTGELFFGEGSRLTVL.